This TCR beta chain was captured by sequencing in a study of blood T cell repertoires in COVID-19 (dated by TCRdb to the early 2020s). Broadly, across the study: Samples from collaborators originated in the United States, Italy and Spain and spanned both the acute and convalescent phases of COVID-19. The sample metadata nearly always contained a de-identified subject ID, COVID-19 status, age in years and sex. Samples were obtained from the ongoing ImmuneRACE study (first 160 participants) and from roughly 1,300 subjects provided by 6 global collaborators. The repertoires were made available in a free public database intended to serve as a resource for research on the immune response to SARS-CoV-2. The dataset comprised deeply sampled blood TCRbeta repertoires from subjects exposed to, actively infected with, or recovered from COVID-19. Where available, HLA class I and class II types were taken from metadata supplied by the sample provider and were not determined by assay-based typing. The prospective study material was composed of cDNA or gDNA derived from T cells, B-cell-depleted T cells, or PBMCs.

Collaborating institutions collected whole blood in K2EDTA tubes following their own protocols. For TCRbeta analysis, collaborators shipped samples in one of three forms: frozen whole blood, isolated PBMCs, or DNA extracted from either of those sample types. TCRbeta CDR3 regions were amplified from genomic DNA using the immunoSEQ Assay, a bias-controlled multiplex PCR. The paper's processing steps were these. The number of nucleated cells in each sample was estimated from the amplification of reference gene primers within the assay. To quantify the absolute abundance of each unique TCRbeta CDR3 rearrangement, sequence reads were collapsed and filtered. For each sample, productive Simpson clonality was calculated as the square root of Simpson's diversity index across productive rearrangements. TCRdb mirrors the immuneACCESS table, restricted to in-frame sequences. Some clones are absent from its copies; in checked studies, under half trace to an unresolved V gene, and the reason for the others is unknown. V, J and clone size derive from that table, while D and trimming were established from the DNA sequence. A total of about 50,000 clones appear in this sample, roughly 85% of them only once. The ten largest clones represent 15% to 18% of the sample.

Including the terminal cysteine and phenylalanine, the CDR3 comprises 15 residues. Kept here is only the CDR3 DNA, which spans 45 bases and is read in frame from base 1. CDR1 and CDR2 were assigned from the germline V gene (reference sequence) as SSHAT and FNYEAQ. This clone came up once. Its antigen remains unidentified. At one boundary the junction diverges from the germline segment, which might be a read error. Here is what the overall study found, with its caveats: How much clinical and demographic metadata was included differed by source and by participant, and the metadata was provided uncurated.

Recombination joined TRBV7-7 with TRBJ2-5, with 8 middle bases fitting TRBD1. The clonotype comes from a human donor in a cohort sampled during active COVID-19. The donor label of this sample is uncertain. Input material: peripheral blood. Here is the DNA: TGTGCTAGCAGCTTAGGACAGGGATACCAAGAGACCCAGTACTTC. This encodes CASSLGQGYQETQYF. Extended through the reference TRBV7-7 and TRBJ2-5 proteins, this CDR3 yields the full variable domain: GAGVSQSPRYKVTKRGQDVTLRCDPISSHATLYWYQQALGQGPEFLTYFNYEAQPDKSGLPSDRFSAERPEGSISTLTIQRTEQRDSAMYRCASSLGQGYQETQYFGPGTRLLVL.